Below, 19 T cell receptor beta chains from the same sample are listed, as sequenced in a study of response to subunit inactivated influenza vaccine (dated by TCRdb to the late 2010s). Library prep was done by RT-PCR. The instrument given in TCRdb is Illumina HiSeq 2500. Starting from the raw public reads, TCRdb applied fastp trimming at Q25, assembled clones with MiXCR and retained in-frame beta chains. When rows share a CDR3 protein, they turn into one entry using the most common DNA and genes. This sample comprises 650,000 to 850,000 distinct CDR3 sequences, about 15% of them detected only once. Jointly, the top ten make up 5.5% to 7% of the sample. Sequenced here: PBMCs from blood, sampled less than 15 days before vaccination. These receptors were taken from a man aged 50 to 60 who received an inactivated influenza vaccine. Donor details come from another sample of the same person, matched by shared clones.

This clonotype was seen only a few times. V usage is TRBV28 and J usage is TRBJ2-1; either TRBD1 or TRBD2 may fit D (5 bases each). Trimming left V 1 base short and J 7 bases short, with 14 bases between. This CDR3 spans 15 amino acids. Germline V gene sequence: CDR1 MDHEN, CDR2 SYDVKM. The CDR3 loop reads CASSLFVGRDNEQFF. The CDR3 nucleotides are TGTGCCAGCAGTTTATTCGTGGGACGGGATAATGAGCAGTTCTTC.

Only a few counts were recorded for this clonotype. The chain combines TRBV12-3 or TRBV12-4 with TRBJ2-7, with 9 bases lining up with TRBD1. The J segment lost 6 bases and the V segment lost 3 bases, leaving 9 bases of the junction unmatched. The CDR3 covers 15 residues. The CDR3, as DNA: TGTGCCAGCAGTTTTGCCGACAGACAGGGGGGCGAGCAGTACTTC. It specifies CASSFADRQGGEQYF.

V usage is TRBV20-1 and J usage is TRBJ2-3; possibly TRBD1 for D (5 bases). This CDR3 contains 12 residues. Trimming removed 6 bases at V and 3 bases at J, with 10 bases between. Looked up from germline, CDR1 is DFQATT and CDR2 is SNEGSKA (reference sequence). CDR3: CSAKQGTDTQYF. The CDR3 nucleotides read TGCAGTGCAAAGCAGGGTACAGATACGCAGTATTTT.

This chain links TRBV18 with TRBJ1-1, with no clear D. With 0 bases removed from V and 0 bases from J, the gap between germline ends came to 8 bases. Germline V gives CDR1 KGHSH, CDR2 LQKENI. CDR3 length equals 15 residues. The CDR3 bases are TGTGCCAGCTCACCACCGCCGGGGATGAACACTGAAGCTTTCTTT. It yields the protein CASSPPPGMNTEAFF.

This chain links TRBV5-8 with TRBJ2-3, with 8 bases matching TRBD1. V lost 3 bases and J lost 2; bases outside the gene matches: 8. Germline assignment: CDR1 SGHTS and CDR2 YDEGEE. This CDR3 is 16 amino acids long. In DNA, the CDR3 is TGTGCCAGCAGCTCCCCGAGACAGGGGAACACAGATACGCAGTATTTT. It yields the protein CASSSPRQGNTDTQYF.

The chain has TRBV20-1 and TRBJ1-1, with D uncertain. V lost 6 bases, J lost 5 bases, and 16 bases lay in between. Germline V gene lookup returns CDR1 DFQATT and CDR2 SNEGSKA (reference sequence). There are 13 residues in the CDR3. CDR3 in DNA: TGCAGTGCCAAGTCCGGGTTCGGTACTGAAGCTTTCTTT. It yields the protein CSAKSGFGTEAFF.

The chain carries TRBV28 and TRBJ2-5, with 11 nucleotides matching TRBD1. The CDR3 covers 14 residues. J gave up 7 bases and V 5 bases, and 6 bases lay outside the gene matches. Per the germline V gene, CDR1 is MDHEN and CDR2 is SYDVKM. Here the CDR3 DNA reads TGTGCCAGCAGTCCGGACAGGGGGCGGGGGACCCAGTACTTC. This codes for CASSPDRGRGTQYF.

The rearrangement joins TRBV20-1 to TRBJ2-7, with D possibly matching TRBD1 (6 bases). Germline assignment: CDR1 DFQATT and CDR2 SNEGSKA (reference sequence). V shed 6 bases and J shed 3 bases, with 15 bases lying between them. CDR3 size: 13 residues. This chain's CDR3 is CSASLVRGYEQYF. The CDR3 DNA reads TGCAGTGCCAGTCTGGTCAGGGGCTACGAGCAGTACTTC.

The chain links TRBV12-3 or TRBV12-4 to TRBJ1-5, with unresolved D. The length of the CDR3 is 14 residues. V lost 5 bases, J lost 2 bases, and 10 bases lay in between. The CDR3 sequence is CASSGREGNQPQHF. For the CDR3, the DNA is TGTGCCAGCAGTGGCCGAGAGGGCAATCAGCCCCAGCATTTT.

In its sample, this clonotype was seen many times. V and J are TRBV6-2 or TRBV6-3 and TRBJ2-7; TRBD1 agrees at 9 bases. Germline loops: CDR1 MNHEY, CDR2 SVGEGT. The CDR3 loop spans 15 amino acids. V gave up 5 bases and J gave up 5 bases; unmatched junction bases: 10. The CDR3 here is CASSTRTGDRDEQYF. The CDR3 region has the DNA TGTGCCAGCAGTACTAGGACAGGGGATCGGGACGAGCAGTACTTC.

The CDR3 loop reads CSARRQGVYEQYF. The DNA of the CDR3 is TGCAGTGCCAGAAGACAGGGTGTGTACGAGCAGTACTTC. This sequence joins TRBV20-1 and TRBJ2-7; 7 bases are shared with TRBD1. Per the germline V gene, CDR1 is DFQATT and CDR2 is SNEGSKA (reference sequence). CDR3 length: 13 residues. The ends lost 6 bases at V and 4 bases at J; junction bases unmatched: 9.

This chain links TRBV2 with TRBJ1-2, with D perhaps matching TRBD1 (5 bases). The length of the CDR3 is 15 residues. The germline V gene encodes CDR1 SNHLY and CDR2 FYNNEI. Trimming left V 5 bases short and J 4 bases short, with 17 bases between. CDR3 loop: CASSPLKAGGYGYTF. CDR3 DNA: TGTGCCAGCAGTCCACTCAAGGCTGGGGGCTATGGCTACACCTTC.

The chain recombines TRBV12-3 or TRBV12-4 with TRBJ2-7, with D perhaps assigned TRBD1 or TRBD2 (5 bases each). Trimming took off 1 base at V and 6 bases at J, with 13 bases between the two ends. This CDR3 contains 14 residues. CDR3 DNA: TGTGCCAGCAGTTTAGGGGACCGTGATACCGAGCAGTACTTC. Translated, it gives CASSLGDRDTEQYF.

The chain employs TRBV6-1 and TRBJ2-7; D not resolved. The V and J ends lost 2 bases and 0 bases respectively, with 5 bases between them. The V gene's germline CDR1 is MNHNS and CDR2 SASEGT. This CDR3 has 13 residues. For the CDR3, the DNA is TGTGCCAGCAGTGAAACAGCCTCCTACGAGCAGTACTTC. Its protein is CASSETASYEQYF.

This chain joins TRBV15 and TRBJ1-1, with TRBD1 as a possible D gene (6 bases). The CDR3 extends over 12 amino acids. Germline V gene sequence: CDR1 LNHNV, CDR2 YYDKDF (reference sequence). V lost 5 bases and J lost 10, with 14 bases in between. CDR3 sequence reads: CATSGHRVGAFF. The CDR3 DNA reads TGTGCCACCAGCGGCCACAGGGTGGGAGCTTTCTTT. The complete variable domain, with remaining parts taken from reference TRBV15 and TRBJ1-1, reads DAMVIQNPRYQVTQFGKPVTLSCSQTLNHNVMYWYQQKSSQAPKLLFHYYDKDFNNEADTPDNFQSRRPNTSFCFLDIRSPGLGDTAMYLCATSGHRVGAFFGQGTRLTVV.

This clonotype was counted many times. The rearrangement uses TRBV6-5 and TRBJ2-7; TRBD2 agrees at 9 bases. CDR1 and CDR2 (germline): MNHEY, SVGAGI. V was pared by 0 bases and J by 5 bases, with 5 bases of the junction left unmatched. CDR3 size: 15 residues. The CDR3 DNA follows: TGTGCCAGCAGTTACTCTCCAGCGGGGGGCAACGAGCAGTACTTC. It is translated as CASSYSPAGGNEQYF.

The J gene is TRBJ2-4, the V gene TRBV4-3; D unresolved. Trimming left V 0 bases short and J 0 bases short, with 12 bases between. Germline CDR1 is LGHNA and CDR2 is YSLEER. This CDR3 has 17 residues. The CDR3 loop reads CASSQDLRALAKNIQYF. The CDR3 bases are TGCGCCAGCAGCCAAGATCTTCGAGCTCTAGCCAAAAACATTCAGTACTTC.

The table lists this clonotype with many counts. This chain joins TRBV12-3 or TRBV12-4 and TRBJ1-6; D call uncertain. Trimming took off 3 bases at V and 10 bases at J, with 10 bases between the two ends. This CDR3 is built from 13 residues. CDR3 sequence reads: CASSFTRRSPLHF. CDR3 in DNA: TGTGCCAGCAGTTTCACAAGGCGATCACCCCTCCACTTT.

V gene TRBV20-1 combines with J gene TRBJ2-1, with 8 bases aligning to TRBD2. Trimming took 0 bases from V and 12 from J; bases not matched to a gene: 7. The CDR3 covers 13 residues. From germline, CDR1 is DFQATT and CDR2 SNEGSKA (reference sequence). CDR3 DNA: TGCAGTGCTAGAGATGGGAGCGGGGGTAGGCAGTTCTTC. This translates into CSARDGSGGRQFF.